This TCR beta chain came from a study of PD-L1 blockade in urothelial cancer. TCRdb's table, derived via immunoSEQ multiplex PCR, lists solely in-frame clones and lacks some. The top ten hold roughly 4% of the sample, which has 55,000 to 70,000 clones, roughly 80% seen once. CDR1 is LNHDA and CDR2 is SQIVND in the germline V gene (reference sequence). This CDR3 comprises 13 residues. V was shortened by 4 bases and J by 7 bases, with 10 bases between the two germline ends. The chain employs TRBV19 and TRBJ1-4, with D possibly TRBD1 on 6 matching bases. The sample in question was PBMCs, obtained around atezolizumab (anti-PD-L1) treatment. The receptor's source is a man between 65 and 85 years old with urothelial cancer. Here the CDR3 reads CASSTNRAEKLFF. The CDR3 DNA sequence: TGTGCCAGTAGTACGAACAGGGCTGAAAAACTGTTTTTT. Based on the CDR3 plus reference TRBV19 and TRBJ1-4, the full variable domain is DGGITQSPKYLFRKEGQNVTLSCEQNLNHDAMYWYRQDPGQGLRLIYYSQIVNDFQKGDIAEGYSVSREKKESFPLTVTSAQKNPTAFYLCASSTNRAEKLFFGSGTQLSVL.